This T cell receptor beta chain was captured by sequencing in a study of CD8 T cells in ankylosing spondylitis (dated by TCRdb to 2017 to 2019). The study in broad terms: The study profiled T cell receptor beta repertoires in healthy donors and ankylosing spondylitis patients to find disease-linked TCR variants. The full study cohort was made up of 25 ankylosing spondylitis patients and around 100 healthy donors. Peripheral blood was sampled, and synovial fluid was also collected from ankylosing spondylitis patients.

Trimmed from V: 6 bases; trimmed from J: 6 bases; junction bases lacking a gene match: 7. There are 13 amino acids in the CDR3, from cysteine to phenylalanine inclusive. The read is trimmed to its CDR3 DNA, 39 bases read in frame from base 1. Study-level results and caveats: A TCR beta motif made up of 7 to 9 highly homologous amino acid variants appeared to be characteristic of blood from ankylosing spondylitis patients. The disease-linked clones were reported as significantly enriched in matched synovial fluid samples from ankylosing spondylitis patients. Some TCR beta motif variants had previously been reported in synovial fluid and blood of reactive arthritis patients, which suggested common disease-initiation mechanisms. A CD8+ phenotype was shown by the disease-linked clones, which were found at relatively low frequencies in peripheral blood.

TCRdb shows the sequencer as Illumina HiSeq 2500. Quantitative 5'-RACE with molecular barcodes was used to prepare TCR beta libraries. As for the authors' bioinformatics: Disease-linked TCR variants were identified with a new computational method built on a probabilistic model of VDJ rearrangement. TCRdb reanalyzed the raw reads on its own, using fastp at Q25 for trimming and MiXCR for clone calling, and kept in-frame beta chains. Here each entry gathers all rows of one CDR3 protein and keeps the most common genes and DNA. These V and J calls are TCRdb output, not the study's own analysis. The sample table records about 800,000 distinct CDR3 sequences; 12% of these occur just once. The ten most abundant clones make up roughly 0.51% of the sample. On this clonotype itself: Its specific antigen is unknown. Base qualities are missing; no much larger clone stands one base away.

Here the chain combines TRBV12-3 or TRBV12-4 and TRBJ1-2; TRBD1 matches 7 bases in the middle. The sequenced sample consisted of blood, either unsorted or a sorted T cell fraction (not recorded which). The receptor comes from a male donor with ankylosing spondylitis. CDR3 protein: CASSPLQGNGYTF. The bases are TGTGCCAGCAGCCCCCTACAGGGGAATGGCTACACCTTC.